One and the same sample provided the 28 T cell receptor beta chains below, sequenced in a study of blood T cell repertoires in COVID-19. The method was immunoSEQ multiplex PCR; TCRdb's version includes in-frame clones alone and lacks a portion of them. The sample lists around 320,000 clones, approximately 89% occurring once. Sequencing was done on a sample of peripheral blood. These receptors all come from a woman in her 30s who had recovered from COVID-19.

This chain links TRBV5-1 with TRBJ2-3; 7 nucleotides line up with TRBD2. V lost 2 bases to trimming and J lost 2 bases; unmatched junction nucleotides: 5. Per the germline V gene, CDR1 is SGHRS and CDR2 is YFSETQ. The CDR3 sequence is 15 residues long. This CDR3 reads CASSLPSGTTDTQYF. CDR3 nucleotide sequence: TGCGCCAGCAGCTTACCTAGCGGAACCACAGATACGCAGTATTTT.

The V call is TRBV28, the J call TRBJ1-1; the match to TRBD1 covers 7 bases. CDR3 length: 16 amino acids. Germline assignment: CDR1 MDHEN and CDR2 SYDVKM. V lost 6 bases to trimming and J lost 3 bases; unmatched junction nucleotides: 13. The CDR3 loop reads CASRSITGQGDTEAFF. Written as DNA, the CDR3 is TGTGCCAGCAGGTCCATAACGGGCCAGGGGGACACTGAAGCTTTCTTT.

The rearrangement joins TRBV19 to TRBJ1-2; D remains ambiguous. Germline V gene lookup returns CDR1 LNHDA and CDR2 SQIVND (reference sequence). Trimming stripped 7 bases from V and 1 base from J, with 13 bases between. CDR3 length equals 14 residues. CDR3 region: CASTPERLNYGYTF. The CDR3 coding sequence is TGTGCCAGTACTCCGGAGAGACTTAACTATGGCTACACCTTC.

About this clone: Other DNA sequences in the same sample also yield this CDR3. The J gene is TRBJ1-5, the V gene TRBV3-1 (or the pseudogene TRBV3-2), with D perhaps matching TRBD1 (5 bases). The germline gives CDR1 LGHDT, CDR2 YNNKEL (reference sequence). CDR3 size: 14 residues. V was pared by 2 bases and J by 5 bases, with 10 bases between. CDR3 residues: CASSQRGGDQPQHF. CDR3 nucleotide sequence: TGTGCCAGCAGCCAACGGGGGGGGGATCAGCCCCAGCATTTT.

The CDR3 is CASSSRQGGYTF. Written as DNA, the CDR3 is TGTGCCAGCAGCTCCCGACAAGGCGGCTACACCTTC. The V and J genes are TRBV9 and TRBJ1-2; no definite D call. Germline loops: CDR1 SGDLS, CDR2 YYNGEE. There are 12 residues in the CDR3. With 4 bases removed from V and 8 bases from J, the gap between germline ends came to 12 bases.

Here the CDR3 reads CASSNPGGPGGELFF. The DNA of the CDR3 is TGTGCCAGTAGTAACCCGGGGGGGCCTGGCGGGGAGCTGTTTTTT. The chain has TRBV19 and TRBJ2-2, with 8 nucleotides matching TRBD2. V was pared by 4 bases and J by 7 bases, with 8 bases of the junction left unmatched. The CDR3 spans 15 residues. The germline V gene encodes CDR1 LNHDA and CDR2 SQIVND (reference sequence).

The rearrangement uses TRBV7-8 and TRBJ2-7, with D tentatively TRBD2 (5 bases). Germline V gene lookup returns CDR1 SGHVS and CDR2 FQNEAQ. The CDR3 covers 15 residues. V lost 5 bases, J lost 4 bases, and 18 bases lay in between. CDR3 protein: CASSHRRTEGYEQYF. The DNA for the CDR3 is TGTGCCAGCAGCCACCGACGGACTGAAGGATACGAGCAGTACTTC.

V usage is TRBV27 and J usage is TRBJ2-7; tentative D call: TRBD1 (6 bases). V gave up 6 bases and J gave up 5 bases, with 26 bases separating them. Germline V CDR1 and CDR2: MNHEY, SMNVEV (reference sequence). The CDR3 contains 17 residues. The DNA for the CDR3 is TGTGCCAGCAGCCCCGCCACCAATTTAAGGGGGATCCACGAGCAGTACTTC. Translating it yields CASSPATNLRGIHEQYF.

The V gene is TRBV4-2, the J gene TRBJ2-5, with D possibly matching TRBD1 (6 bases). CDR3 length: 15 residues. Germline CDR1 reads LGHNA; CDR2 reads YNFKEQ. V was pared by 4 bases and J by 2 bases, with 14 bases between. CDR3 loop: CASSPDRSLQETQYF. The DNA for the CDR3 is TGTGCCAGCAGCCCGGACAGATCCCTTCAAGAGACCCAGTACTTC.

V usage is TRBV10-3 and J usage is TRBJ2-7; 7 positions match TRBD1. The V gene's germline CDR1 is ENHRY and CDR2 SYGVKD. The ends lost 3 bases at V and 0 bases at J; junction bases unmatched: 8. This CDR3 spans 16 amino acids. CDR3 region: CAISERDSSTSYEQYF. The CDR3 region has the DNA TGTGCCATCAGTGAAAGGGACAGCTCGACCTCCTACGAGCAGTACTTC.

Regarding this clone: Additional DNA sequences in this sample encode the identical CDR3. V gene TRBV5-1 combines with J gene TRBJ2-7, with TRBD2 identical over 11 bases. The germline V gene encodes CDR1 SGHRS and CDR2 YFSETQ. The ends lost 4 bases at V and 0 bases at J; junction bases unmatched: 3. There are 15 residues in the CDR3. This chain's CDR3 is CASSLAGGISYEQYF. DNA of the CDR3: TGCGCCAGCAGCCTAGCGGGGGGAATCTCCTACGAGCAGTACTTC.

This clone has just one count. The chain carries TRBV21-1 and TRBJ1-1; the D call TRBD1 from the table was never checked on the DNA. TRBV21-1 is shown as a pseudogene. This CDR3 spans 17 amino acids. CDR3: CASSKVDPGHKNTEAFF. CDR3 nucleotide sequence: TGTGCCAGCAGCAAAGTCGACCCGGGACATAAGAACACTGAAGCTTTCTTT.

The chain recombines TRBV2 with TRBJ2-7, with TRBD1 as a possible D gene (5 bases). Germline lookup yields CDR1 SNHLY and CDR2 FYNNEI. The CDR3 has 12 amino acids. The V and J ends lost 4 bases and 2 bases respectively, with 6 bases between them. CDR3 residues: CASSGQPYEQYF. The CDR3 DNA reads as TGTGCCAGCAGTGGACAGCCCTACGAGCAGTACTTC.

Here the CDR3 reads CASSLGLPGTEAFF. CDR3 coding DNA: TGCGCCAGCAGCTTGGGTCTTCCGGGCACTGAAGCTTTCTTT. This chain links TRBV5-1 with TRBJ1-1; D gene unclear. Trimming pared 0 bases from V and 4 bases from J, leaving 10 bases between. The CDR3 has 14 amino acids. In germline, CDR1 is SGHRS, CDR2 YFSETQ.

This clone is judged medium-sized. This chain links TRBV19 with TRBJ1-5, with TRBD1 matching 8 bases. CDR3 size: 15 residues. CDR1 is LNHDA and CDR2 is SQIVND in the germline V gene (reference sequence). The ends lost 1 base at V and 7 bases at J; junction bases unmatched: 6. The CDR3 DNA is TGTGCCAGTAGTATAGCAGGGGGCGGAAGGCAGCCCCAGCATTTT. Amino acids: CASSIAGGGRQPQHF.

The chain combines TRBV7-3 with TRBJ2-5; D not resolved. Germline CDR1 and CDR2: SGHTA and FQGTGA. The CDR3 covers 13 residues. Trimming left V 2 bases short and J 0 bases short, with 4 bases between. CDR3 in DNA: TGTGCCAGCAGCTTACGGTACCAAGAGACCCAGTACTTC. Residues: CASSLRYQETQYF.

V and J are TRBV5-1 and TRBJ2-6; D unclear. CDR3 size: 15 residues. Germline V lookup: CDR1 SGHRS, CDR2 YFSETQ. Trimming removed 4 bases at V and 0 bases at J, with 8 bases between. The CDR3 DNA reads TGCGCCAGCAGCCTTGGCCCCTCTGGGGCCAACGTCCTGACTTTC. Residues: CASSLGPSGANVLTF.

The rearrangement links TRBV2 to TRBJ2-5, with a tentative D call TRBD2 (6 bases). Germline V gives CDR1 SNHLY, CDR2 FYNNEI. The CDR3 sequence is 15 residues long. V gave up 7 bases and J gave up 5 bases, with 20 bases separating them. The CDR3 sequence: CASTRRLGGDETQYF. The DNA of the CDR3 is TGTGCCAGCACTCGACGGCTCGGCGGGGACGAGACCCAGTACTTC.

CDR3 sequence (DNA): TGTGCCACCAGCAGAGTAGGCGGGTGGACCAAGAACACCGGGGAGCTGTTTTTT. Translated, it gives CATSRVGGWTKNTGELFF. This rearrangement joins TRBV15 to TRBJ2-2, with D possibly TRBD2 on 5 matching bases. CDR3 length: 18 residues. The germline V gene encodes CDR1 LNHNV and CDR2 YYDKDF (reference sequence). V was trimmed by 1 base and J by 1 base, leaving 16 bases between them.

This clone was detected only once. The V call is TRBV4-1, the J call TRBJ2-1; 7 bases agree with TRBD2. The V segment lost 1 base and the J segment 7 bases; nucleotides outside the gene matches: 13. This CDR3 is built from 17 residues. Germline V gene sequence: CDR1 MGHRA, CDR2 YSYEKL. In DNA, the CDR3 is TGCGCCAGCAGCCAAGGGTGGGGACTAAGGCTCGCGAATGAGCAGTTCTTC. It is translated as CASSQGWGLRLANEQFF.

This clone was seen a few times. The gene calls are TRBV7-3 and TRBJ1-2; D gene unclear. The germline V gene encodes CDR1 SGHTA and CDR2 FQGTGA. CDR3 length equals 13 residues. Trimming shortened V by 5 bases and J by 7 bases, and 14 bases separated the two germline ends. DNA of the CDR3: TGTGCCAGCAGCCCCCGGCCAGGTAGTGGCTACACCTTC. Protein: CASSPRPGSGYTF.

V and J are TRBV5-1 and TRBJ2-3; D perhaps matches TRBD1 (6 bases). CDR1 and CDR2 from the germline V gene are SGHRS and YFSETQ. The CDR3 sequence is 16 residues long. Deletions cut 4 bases from V and 3 bases from J, with 18 bases between. The CDR3 here is CASSRPNREITDTQYF. CDR3 in DNA: TGCGCCAGCAGCAGGCCCAACAGGGAAATAACAGATACGCAGTATTTT.

The chain's CDR3 is CASSDRDRDTGELFF. As DNA, the CDR3 is TGTGCCAGCAGCGACCGGGACAGGGACACCGGGGAGCTGTTTTTT. The chain recombines TRBV9 with TRBJ2-2; 9 bases map to TRBD1. This CDR3 comprises 15 residues. The germline V gene has CDR1 SGDLS and CDR2 YYNGEE. V shed 3 bases and J 3 bases; nucleotides not matched to a gene: 3.

The chain employs TRBV5-1 and TRBJ2-2; 7 bases are a match to TRBD1. This CDR3 has 15 residues. Trimming at V came to 0 bases and at J to 4 bases, leaving 3 bases not matched to a gene. CDR1 and CDR2 (germline): SGHRS, YFSETQ. The CDR3, as DNA: TGCGCCAGCAGCTTGGCCGGGACAGCCACCGGGGAGCTGTTTTTT. Its protein is CASSLAGTATGELFF.

A note on this clone: One end of the junction varies from germline; a read error may be responsible. This rearrangement joins TRBV20-1 to TRBJ1-2; 9 bases match TRBD1. The CDR3 loop spans 11 amino acids. In germline, CDR1 is DFQATT, CDR2 SNEGSKA (reference sequence). CDR3 nucleotide sequence: TGTACTACAGGGGGCTGGGATGGCTACACCTTC. Its translation: CTTGGWDGYTF.

The chain joins TRBV7-9 to TRBJ2-3; 7 bases line up with TRBD2. The CDR3 length is 17 residues. Germline CDR1 and CDR2: SEHNR and FQNEAQ (reference sequence). Trimming cost V 6 bases and J 2 bases; bases outside gene matches: 14. This CDR3 reads CASRPGGAGVSTDTQYF. The CDR3 nucleotides read TGTGCCAGCAGGCCTGGTGGGGCGGGGGTTTCCACAGATACGCAGTATTTT. Drawing the rest from reference TRBV7-9 and TRBJ2-3, the complete variable domain is DTGVSQNPRHKITKRGQNVTFRCDPISEHNRLYWYRQTLGQGPEFLTYFQNEAQLEKSRLLSDRFSAERPKGSFSTLEIQRTEQGDSAMYLCASRPGGAGVSTDTQYFGPGTRLTVL.

This chain joins TRBV7-3 and TRBJ2-1, with 7 bases matching TRBD1. Trimming cost V 5 bases and J 3 bases; bases outside gene matches: 4. This CDR3 is 14 amino acids long. From germline, CDR1 is SGHTA and CDR2 FQGTGA. The CDR3 coding sequence is TGTGCCAGCAGCCCAGACAGGGACTACAATGAGCAGTTCTTC. As protein: CASSPDRDYNEQFF.

The chain is built from TRBV27 and TRBJ2-2, with 10 bases identical to TRBD2. Germline V gene lookup returns CDR1 MNHEY and CDR2 SMNVEV (reference sequence). The V and J ends lost 5 bases and 2 bases, in that order; junction bases with no gene match: 11. CDR3 length: 18 residues. The CDR3 DNA is TGTGCCAGCAGTCCCCTATGGCTAGCGGGAGTCAACACCGGGGAGCTGTTTTTT. Its translation: CASSPLWLAGVNTGELFF.